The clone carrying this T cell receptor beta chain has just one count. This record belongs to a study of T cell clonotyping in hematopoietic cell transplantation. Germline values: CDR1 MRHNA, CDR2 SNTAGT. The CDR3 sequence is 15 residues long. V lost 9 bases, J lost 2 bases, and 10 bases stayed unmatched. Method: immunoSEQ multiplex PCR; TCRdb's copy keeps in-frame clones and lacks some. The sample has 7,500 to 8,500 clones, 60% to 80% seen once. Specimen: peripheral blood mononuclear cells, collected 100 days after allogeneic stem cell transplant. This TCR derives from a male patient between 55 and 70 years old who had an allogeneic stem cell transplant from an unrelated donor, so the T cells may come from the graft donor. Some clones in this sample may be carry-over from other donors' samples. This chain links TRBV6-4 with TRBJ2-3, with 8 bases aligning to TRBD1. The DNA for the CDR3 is TGTGCCAGAGACGGAAGGGACAGGCCCACAGATACGCAGTATTTT. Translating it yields CARDGRDRPTDTQYF.